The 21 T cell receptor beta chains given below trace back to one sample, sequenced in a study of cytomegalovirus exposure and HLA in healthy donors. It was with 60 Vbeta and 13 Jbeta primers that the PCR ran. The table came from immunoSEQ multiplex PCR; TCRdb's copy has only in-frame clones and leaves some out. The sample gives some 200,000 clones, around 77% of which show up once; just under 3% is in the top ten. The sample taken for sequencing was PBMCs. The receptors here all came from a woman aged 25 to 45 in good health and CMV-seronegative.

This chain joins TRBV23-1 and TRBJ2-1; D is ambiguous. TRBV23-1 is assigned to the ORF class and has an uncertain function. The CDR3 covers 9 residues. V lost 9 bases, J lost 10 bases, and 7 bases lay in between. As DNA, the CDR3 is TGCGCCAGGGGCAGGGAGCAGTTCTTC. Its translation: CARGREQFF.

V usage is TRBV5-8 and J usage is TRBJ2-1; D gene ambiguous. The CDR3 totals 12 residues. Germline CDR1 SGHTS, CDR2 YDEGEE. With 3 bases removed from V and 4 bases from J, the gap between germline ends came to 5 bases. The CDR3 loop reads CASSSRYNEQFF. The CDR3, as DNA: TGTGCCAGCAGCTCCCGTTACAATGAGCAGTTCTTC. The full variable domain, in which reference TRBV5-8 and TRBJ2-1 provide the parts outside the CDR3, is EAGVTQSPTHLIKTRGQQATLRCSPISGHTSVYWYQQALGLGLQFLLWYDEGEERNRGNFPPRFSGRQFPNYSSELNVNALELEDSALYLCASSSRYNEQFFGPGTRLTVL.

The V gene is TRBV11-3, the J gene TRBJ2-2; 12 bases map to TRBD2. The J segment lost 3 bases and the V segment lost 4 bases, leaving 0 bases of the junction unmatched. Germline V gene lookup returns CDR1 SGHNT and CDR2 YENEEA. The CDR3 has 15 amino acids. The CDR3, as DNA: TGTGCCAGCAGCTGGACTAGCGGGGACACCGGGGAGCTGTTTTTT. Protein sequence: CASSWTSGDTGELFF.

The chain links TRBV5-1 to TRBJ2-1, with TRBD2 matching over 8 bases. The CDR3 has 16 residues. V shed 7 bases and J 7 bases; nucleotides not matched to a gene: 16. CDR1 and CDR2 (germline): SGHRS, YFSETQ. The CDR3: CASDPGYGLASNEQFF. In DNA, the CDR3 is TGCGCCAGCGATCCTGGGTATGGACTAGCCTCGAATGAGCAGTTCTTC.

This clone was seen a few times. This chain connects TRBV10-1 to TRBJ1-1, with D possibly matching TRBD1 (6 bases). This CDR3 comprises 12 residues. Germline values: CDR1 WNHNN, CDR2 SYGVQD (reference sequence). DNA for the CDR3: TGCGCAGGAGGGGGGGGGAGCACTGAAGCTTTCTTT. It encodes CAGGGGSTEAFF.

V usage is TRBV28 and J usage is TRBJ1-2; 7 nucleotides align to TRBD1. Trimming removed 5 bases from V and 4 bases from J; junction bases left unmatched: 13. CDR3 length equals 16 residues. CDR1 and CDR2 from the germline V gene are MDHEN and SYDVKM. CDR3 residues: CASSPWGRGTSYGYTF. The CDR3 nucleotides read TGTGCCAGCAGTCCCTGGGGCAGGGGGACCTCCTATGGCTACACCTTC.

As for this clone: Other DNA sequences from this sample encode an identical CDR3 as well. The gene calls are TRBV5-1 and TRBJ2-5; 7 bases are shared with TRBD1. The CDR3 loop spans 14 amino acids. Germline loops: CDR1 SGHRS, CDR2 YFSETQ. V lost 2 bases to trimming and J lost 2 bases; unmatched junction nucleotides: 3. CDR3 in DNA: TGCGCCAGCAGCTTAATGACAGGGCAAGAGACCCAGTACTTC. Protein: CASSLMTGQETQYF. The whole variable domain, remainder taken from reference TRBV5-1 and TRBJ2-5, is KAGVTQTPRYLIKTRGQQVTLSCSPISGHRSVSWYQQTPGQGLQFLFEYFSETQRNKGNFPGRFSGRQFSNSRSEMNVSTLELGDSALYLCASSLMTGQETQYFGPGTRLLVL.

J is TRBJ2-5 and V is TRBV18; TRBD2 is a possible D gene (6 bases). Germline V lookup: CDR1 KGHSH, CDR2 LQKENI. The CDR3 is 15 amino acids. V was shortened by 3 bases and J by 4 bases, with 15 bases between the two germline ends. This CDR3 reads CASSPLRDILETQYF. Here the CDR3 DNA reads TGTGCCAGCTCACCGTTGCGGGATATTTTAGAGACCCAGTACTTC.

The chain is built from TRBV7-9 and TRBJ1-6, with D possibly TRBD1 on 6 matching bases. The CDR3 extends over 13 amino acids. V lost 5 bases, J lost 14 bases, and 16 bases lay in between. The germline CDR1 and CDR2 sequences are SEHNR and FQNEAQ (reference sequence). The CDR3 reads CASSPRQATSLHF. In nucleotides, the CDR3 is TGTGCCAGCAGCCCTAGACAGGCAACGTCCCTCCACTTT.

The CDR3 loop reads CAWSVRPAGEQFF. Written as DNA, the CDR3 is TGTGCCTGGAGTGTTCGACCAGCAGGTGAGCAGTTCTTC. V is TRBV30 and J is TRBJ2-1; D ambiguous. This CDR3 is built from 13 residues. Germline V lookup: CDR1 GTSNPN, CDR2 SVGIG (reference sequence). V lost 0 bases and J lost 9, with 12 bases in between.

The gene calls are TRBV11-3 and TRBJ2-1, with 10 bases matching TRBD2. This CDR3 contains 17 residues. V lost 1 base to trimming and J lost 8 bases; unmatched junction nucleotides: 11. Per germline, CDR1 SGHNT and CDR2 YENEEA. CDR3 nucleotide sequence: TGTGCCAGCAGCTTAGGTTTGGCTAGCGGGGGTAACGATGAGCAGTTCTTC. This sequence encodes CASSLGLASGGNDEQFF.

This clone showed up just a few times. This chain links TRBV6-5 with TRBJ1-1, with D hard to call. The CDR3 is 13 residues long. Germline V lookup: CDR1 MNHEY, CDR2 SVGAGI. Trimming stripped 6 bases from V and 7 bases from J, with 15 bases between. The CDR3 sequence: CASSPLGGIEAFF. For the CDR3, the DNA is TGTGCCAGCAGCCCCCTGGGAGGGATTGAAGCTTTCTTT.

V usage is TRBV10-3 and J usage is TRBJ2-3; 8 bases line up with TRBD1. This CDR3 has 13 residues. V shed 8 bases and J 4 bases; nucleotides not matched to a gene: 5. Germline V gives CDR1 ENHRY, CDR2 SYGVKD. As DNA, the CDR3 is TGTGCCATCGGCGGACAGGGACCAGATACGCAGTATTTT. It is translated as CAIGGQGPDTQYF.

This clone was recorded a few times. CDR3 DNA: TGCGCCAGCAGCTTGGTAGGAGGCGCGAACACCGGGGAGCTGTTTTTT. Its protein is CASSLVGGANTGELFF. This chain uses TRBV5-1 with TRBJ2-2; possible D gene TRBD2, 5 bases. The ends were cut back, 0 bases at V and 0 bases at J, with 9 bases in the middle. Germline CDR1 is SGHRS and CDR2 is YFSETQ. The CDR3 has 16 amino acids. Complete variable domain (other parts from reference TRBV5-1 and TRBJ2-2): KAGVTQTPRYLIKTRGQQVTLSCSPISGHRSVSWYQQTPGQGLQFLFEYFSETQRNKGNFPGRFSGRQFSNSRSEMNVSTLELGDSALYLCASSLVGGANTGELFFGEGSRLTVL.

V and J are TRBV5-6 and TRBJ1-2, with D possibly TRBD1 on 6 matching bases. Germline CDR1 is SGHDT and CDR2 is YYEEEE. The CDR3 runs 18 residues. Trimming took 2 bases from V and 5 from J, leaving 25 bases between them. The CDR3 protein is CASSFPGTPGLRGYGYTF. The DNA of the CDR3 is TGTGCCAGCAGCTTCCCCGGGACACCAGGGCTAAGGGGGTATGGCTACACCTTC.

The DNA of the CDR3 is TGTGCCAGCGGGACAGGGGAGCAGCCCCAGCATTTT. It is translated as CASGTGEQPQHF. This chain uses TRBV28 with TRBJ1-5; 10 nucleotides agree with TRBD1. With 8 bases clipped from V and 7 bases from J, the junction kept 2 bases outside the gene matches. The CDR3 extends over 12 amino acids. Per germline, CDR1 MDHEN and CDR2 SYDVKM. The full variable domain, with the rest looked up from reference TRBV28 and TRBJ1-5, is DVKVTQSSRYLVKRTGEKVFLECVQDMDHENMFWYRQDPGLGLRLIYFSYDVKMKEKGDIPEGYSVSREKKERFSLILESASTNQTSMYLCASGTGEQPQHFGDGTRLSIL.

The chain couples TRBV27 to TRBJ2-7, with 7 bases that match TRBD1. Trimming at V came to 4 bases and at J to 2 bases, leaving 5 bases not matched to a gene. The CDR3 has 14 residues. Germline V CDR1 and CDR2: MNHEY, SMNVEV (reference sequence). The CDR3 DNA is TGTGCCAGCAGTTCGTGGACAGGCACCTACGAGCAGTACTTC. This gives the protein CASSSWTGTYEQYF.

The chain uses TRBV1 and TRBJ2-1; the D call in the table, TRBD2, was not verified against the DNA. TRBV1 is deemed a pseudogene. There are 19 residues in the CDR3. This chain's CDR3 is CTSSQEAGRGMNKDNEQFF. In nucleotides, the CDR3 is TGCACCAGCAGCCAAGAAGCAGGCCGGGGGATGAATAAGGATAATGAGCAGTTCTTC.

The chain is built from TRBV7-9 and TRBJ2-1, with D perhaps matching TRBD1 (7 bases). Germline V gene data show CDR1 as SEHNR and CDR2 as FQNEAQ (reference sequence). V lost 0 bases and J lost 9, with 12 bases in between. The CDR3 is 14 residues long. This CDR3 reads CASSLAGTAGEQFF. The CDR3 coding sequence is TGTGCCAGCAGCTTAGCCGGGACAGCGGGTGAGCAGTTCTTC.

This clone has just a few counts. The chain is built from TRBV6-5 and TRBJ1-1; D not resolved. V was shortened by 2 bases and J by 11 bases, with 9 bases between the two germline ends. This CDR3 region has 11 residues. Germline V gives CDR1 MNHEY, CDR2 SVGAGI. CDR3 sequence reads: CASSYKFRAFF. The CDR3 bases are TGTGCCAGCAGTTACAAGTTTCGGGCTTTCTTT.

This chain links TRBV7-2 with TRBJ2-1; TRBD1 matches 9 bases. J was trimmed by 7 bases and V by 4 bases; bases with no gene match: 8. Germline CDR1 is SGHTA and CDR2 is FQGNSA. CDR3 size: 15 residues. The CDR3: CASSSGQGLWNEQFF. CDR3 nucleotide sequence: TGTGCCAGCAGCTCGGGACAGGGTCTATGGAATGAGCAGTTCTTC.